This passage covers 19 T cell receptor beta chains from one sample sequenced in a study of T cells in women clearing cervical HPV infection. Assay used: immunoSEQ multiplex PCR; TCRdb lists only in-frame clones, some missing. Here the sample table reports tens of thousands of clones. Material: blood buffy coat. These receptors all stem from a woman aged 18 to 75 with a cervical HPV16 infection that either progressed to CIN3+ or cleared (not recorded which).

CDR3 loop: CAISELADEAFF. The sequenced CDR3 bases are TGTGCCATCAGTGAGTTGGCGGATGAA. The V gene is TRBV10-3, the J gene TRBJ1-1; no clear D. The DNA ends 3 residues before the CDR3 does, and the rest of the CDR3 is filled in from the germline J gene. The CDR3 is 12 residues long. Germline CDR1 is ENHRY and CDR2 is SYGVKD. The V end was cut by 1 base, the J end by 7 bases, with 7 bases between.

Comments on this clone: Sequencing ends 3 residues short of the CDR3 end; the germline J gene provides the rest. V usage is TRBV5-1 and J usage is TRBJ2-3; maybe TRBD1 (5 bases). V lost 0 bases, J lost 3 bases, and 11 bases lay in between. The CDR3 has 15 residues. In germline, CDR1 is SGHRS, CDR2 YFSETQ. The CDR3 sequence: CASSLVGSGTDTQYF. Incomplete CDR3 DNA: TGCGCCAGCAGCTTGGTTGGTTCAGGGACAGATACG.

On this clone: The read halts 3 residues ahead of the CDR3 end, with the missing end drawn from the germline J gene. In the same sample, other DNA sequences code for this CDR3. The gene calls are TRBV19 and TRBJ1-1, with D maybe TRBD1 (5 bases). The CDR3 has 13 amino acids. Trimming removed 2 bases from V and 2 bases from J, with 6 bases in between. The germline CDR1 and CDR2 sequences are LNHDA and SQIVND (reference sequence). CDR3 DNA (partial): TGTGCCAGTAGTATAAGGGGAAACACTGAA. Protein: CASSIRGNTE. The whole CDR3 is CASSIRGNTEAFF.

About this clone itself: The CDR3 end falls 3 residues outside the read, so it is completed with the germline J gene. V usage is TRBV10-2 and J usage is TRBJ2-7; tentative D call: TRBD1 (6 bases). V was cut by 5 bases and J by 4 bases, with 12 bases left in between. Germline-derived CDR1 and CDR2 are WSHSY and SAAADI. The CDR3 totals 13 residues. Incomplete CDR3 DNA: TGCGCCAGCAGTTCCGTACAGGGTTACGAG. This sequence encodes CASSSVQGYE. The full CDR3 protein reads CASSSVQGYEQYF.

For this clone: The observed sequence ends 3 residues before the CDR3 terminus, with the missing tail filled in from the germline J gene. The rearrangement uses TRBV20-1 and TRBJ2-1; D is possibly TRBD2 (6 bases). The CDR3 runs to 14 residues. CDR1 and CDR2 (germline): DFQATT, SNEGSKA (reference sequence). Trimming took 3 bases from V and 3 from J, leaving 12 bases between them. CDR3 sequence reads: CSASRARGYNEQFF. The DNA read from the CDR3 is TGCAGTGCTAGTCGGGCGCGGGGCTACAATGAG.

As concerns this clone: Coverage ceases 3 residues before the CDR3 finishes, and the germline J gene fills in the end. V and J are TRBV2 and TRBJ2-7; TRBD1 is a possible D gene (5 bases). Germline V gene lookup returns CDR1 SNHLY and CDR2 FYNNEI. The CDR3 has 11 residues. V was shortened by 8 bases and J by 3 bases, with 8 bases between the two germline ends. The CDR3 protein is CASGAFYEQYF. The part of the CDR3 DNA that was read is TGTGCCAGCGGGGCCTTCTACGAG.

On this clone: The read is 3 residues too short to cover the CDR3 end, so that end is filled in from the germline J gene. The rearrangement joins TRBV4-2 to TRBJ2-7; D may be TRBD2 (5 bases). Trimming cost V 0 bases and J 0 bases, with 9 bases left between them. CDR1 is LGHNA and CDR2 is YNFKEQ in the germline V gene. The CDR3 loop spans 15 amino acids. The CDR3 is CASSQDEGGSYEQYF. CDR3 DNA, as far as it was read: TGTGCCAGCAGCCAAGATGAGGGTGGCTCCTACGAG.

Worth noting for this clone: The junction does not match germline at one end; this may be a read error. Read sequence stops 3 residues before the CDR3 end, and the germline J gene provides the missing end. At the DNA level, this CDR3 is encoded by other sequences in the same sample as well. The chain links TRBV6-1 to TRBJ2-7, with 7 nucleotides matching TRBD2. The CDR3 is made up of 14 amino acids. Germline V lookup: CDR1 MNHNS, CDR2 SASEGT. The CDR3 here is CASSEAGEVYEQYF. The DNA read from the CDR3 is TGTGCCAGTAGTGAGGCGGGGGAAGTTTACGAG.

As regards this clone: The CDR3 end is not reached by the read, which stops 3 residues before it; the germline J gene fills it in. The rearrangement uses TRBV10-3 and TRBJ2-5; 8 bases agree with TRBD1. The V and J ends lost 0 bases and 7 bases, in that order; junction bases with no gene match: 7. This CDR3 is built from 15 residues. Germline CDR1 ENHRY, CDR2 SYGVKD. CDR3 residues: CAISESTGGAGTQYF. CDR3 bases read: TGTGCCATCAGTGAGTCCACAGGGGGTGCGGGGACC.

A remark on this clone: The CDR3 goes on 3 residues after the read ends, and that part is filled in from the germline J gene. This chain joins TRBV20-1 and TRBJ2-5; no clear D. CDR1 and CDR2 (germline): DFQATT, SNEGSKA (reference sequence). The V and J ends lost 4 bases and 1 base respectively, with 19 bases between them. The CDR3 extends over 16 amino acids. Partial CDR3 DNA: TGCAGTGCTACACCCCTCTCGACTCTCACCCAAGAGACC. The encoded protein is CSATPLSTLTQET. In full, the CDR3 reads CSATPLSTLTQETQYF.

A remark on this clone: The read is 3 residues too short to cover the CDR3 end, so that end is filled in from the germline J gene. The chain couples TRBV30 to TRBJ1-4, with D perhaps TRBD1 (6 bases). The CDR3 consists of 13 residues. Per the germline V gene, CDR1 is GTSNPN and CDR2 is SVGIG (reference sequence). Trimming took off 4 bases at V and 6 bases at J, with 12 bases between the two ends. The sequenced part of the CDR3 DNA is TGTGCCTGGACGGGGGGGGCAGATGAAAAA. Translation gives CAWTGGADEK. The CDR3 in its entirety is CAWTGGADEKLFF.

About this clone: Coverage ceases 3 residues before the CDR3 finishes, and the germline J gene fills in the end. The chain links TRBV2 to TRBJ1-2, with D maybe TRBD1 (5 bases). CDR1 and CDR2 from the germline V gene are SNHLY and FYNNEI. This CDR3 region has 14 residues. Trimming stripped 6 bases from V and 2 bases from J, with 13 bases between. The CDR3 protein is CASRRDGGNYGYTF. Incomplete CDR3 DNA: TGTGCCAGCAGACGGGACGGGGGAAACTATGGC.

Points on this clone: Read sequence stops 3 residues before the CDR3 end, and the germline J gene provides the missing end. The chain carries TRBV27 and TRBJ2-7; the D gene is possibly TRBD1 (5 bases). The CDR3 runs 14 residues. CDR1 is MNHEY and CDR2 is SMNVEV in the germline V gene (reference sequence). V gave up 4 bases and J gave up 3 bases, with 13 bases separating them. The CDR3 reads CASSSDNSHYEQYF. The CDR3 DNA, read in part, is TGTGCCAGCAGTTCGGACAATAGCCACTACGAG.

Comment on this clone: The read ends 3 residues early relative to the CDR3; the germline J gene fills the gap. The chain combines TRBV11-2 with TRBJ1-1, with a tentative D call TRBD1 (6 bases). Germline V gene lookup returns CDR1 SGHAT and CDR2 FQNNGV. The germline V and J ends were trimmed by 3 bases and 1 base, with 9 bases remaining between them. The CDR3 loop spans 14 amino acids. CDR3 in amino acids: CASSFRGGNTEAFF. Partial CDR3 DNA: TGTGCCAGCAGCTTCAGGGGAGGGAACACTGAA.

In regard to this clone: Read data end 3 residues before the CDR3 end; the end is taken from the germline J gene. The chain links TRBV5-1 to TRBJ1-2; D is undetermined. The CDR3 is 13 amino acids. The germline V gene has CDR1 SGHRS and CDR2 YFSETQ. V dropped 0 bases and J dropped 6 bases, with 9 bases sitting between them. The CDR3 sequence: CASSLGAPDGYTF. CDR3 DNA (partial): TGCGCCAGCAGCTTGGGAGCGCCGGATGGC.

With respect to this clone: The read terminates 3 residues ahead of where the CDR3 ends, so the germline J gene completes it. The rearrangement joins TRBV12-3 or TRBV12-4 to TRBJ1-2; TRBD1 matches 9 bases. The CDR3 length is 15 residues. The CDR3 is CASSGRDRVLKGYTF. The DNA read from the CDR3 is TGTGCCAGCAGTGGTCGGGACAGGGTTTTGAAGGGC.

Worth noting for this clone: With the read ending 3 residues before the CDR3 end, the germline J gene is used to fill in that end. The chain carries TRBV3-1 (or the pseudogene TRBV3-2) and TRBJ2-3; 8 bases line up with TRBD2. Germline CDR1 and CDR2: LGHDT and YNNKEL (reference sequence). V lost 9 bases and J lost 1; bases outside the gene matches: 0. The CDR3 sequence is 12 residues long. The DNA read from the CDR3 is TGTGCCAGAGCGGGGGGCACAGATACG. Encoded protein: CARAGGTDT. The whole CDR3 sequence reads CARAGGTDTQYF.

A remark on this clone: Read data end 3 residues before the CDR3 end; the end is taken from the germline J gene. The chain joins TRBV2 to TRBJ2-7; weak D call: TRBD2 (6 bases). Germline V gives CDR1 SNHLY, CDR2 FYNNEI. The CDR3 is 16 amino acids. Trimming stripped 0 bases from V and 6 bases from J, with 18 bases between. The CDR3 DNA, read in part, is TGTGCCAGCAGTGAAGCGACCCAGGGAGGACCTAGCGAG. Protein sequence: CASSEATQGGPSE. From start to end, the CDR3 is CASSEATQGGPSEQYF.

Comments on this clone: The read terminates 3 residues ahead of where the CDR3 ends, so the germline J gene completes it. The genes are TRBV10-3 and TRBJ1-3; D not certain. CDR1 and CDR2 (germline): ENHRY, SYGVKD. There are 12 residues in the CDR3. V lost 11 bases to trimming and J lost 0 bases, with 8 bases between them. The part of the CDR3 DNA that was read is TGTGCCTCGTCTCTCTCTGGAAACACC. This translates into CASSLSGNT. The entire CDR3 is CASSLSGNTIYF.